The clone carrying this TCR beta chain was picked up a small number of times. Its antigen is unidentified. Alongside a J-beta primer mix, a sample-barcoded 5' primer served in a second PCR lasting roughly 6 to 11 cycles. Per-sample output comprised a minimum of 2.5 million paired-end reads containing CDR3. TCRdb independently ran MiXCR on the 5' RACE reads; one entry per CDR3 protein. The sample has about 620,000 distinct CDR3 sequences, 40% to 65% seen once. The data were obtained in a study of blood T cells in healthy people across ages. Study-wide points: TCR beta diversity correlated strongly with naive T cell percentage. Among long-lived donors, naive CD4+ cells were more numerous and diversity higher than in aged donors.

The CDR3 contains 13 residues. V shed 5 bases and J shed 9 bases, with 11 bases lying between them. Sequenced sample: blood. This rearrangement joins TRBV12-3 or TRBV12-4 to TRBJ1-6; possibly TRBD1 for D (6 bases). The receptor comes from a woman older than 75 in good health. CDR3 DNA: TGTGCCAGCAGTGCGCAGGGGTTTTCACCCCTCCACTTT. As protein: CASSAQGFSPLHF.